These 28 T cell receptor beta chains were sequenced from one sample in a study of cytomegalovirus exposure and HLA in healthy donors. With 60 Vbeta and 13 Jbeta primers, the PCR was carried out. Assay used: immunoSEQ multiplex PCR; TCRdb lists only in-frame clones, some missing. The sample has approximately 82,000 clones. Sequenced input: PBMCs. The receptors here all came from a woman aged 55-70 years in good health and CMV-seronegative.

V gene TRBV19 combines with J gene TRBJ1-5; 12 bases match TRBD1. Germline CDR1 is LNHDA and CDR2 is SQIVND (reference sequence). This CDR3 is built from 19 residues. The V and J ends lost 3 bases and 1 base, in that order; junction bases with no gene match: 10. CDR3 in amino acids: CASSIGDRGQSWSNQPQHF. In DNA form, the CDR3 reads TGTGCCAGTAGTATTGGGGACAGGGGGCAATCTTGGAGCAATCAGCCCCAGCATTTT. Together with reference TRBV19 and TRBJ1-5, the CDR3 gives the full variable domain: DGGITQSPKYLFRKEGQNVTLSCEQNLNHDAMYWYRQDPGQGLRLIYYSQIVNDFQKGDIAEGYSVSREKKESFPLTVTSAQKNPTAFYLCASSIGDRGQSWSNQPQHFGDGTRLSIL.

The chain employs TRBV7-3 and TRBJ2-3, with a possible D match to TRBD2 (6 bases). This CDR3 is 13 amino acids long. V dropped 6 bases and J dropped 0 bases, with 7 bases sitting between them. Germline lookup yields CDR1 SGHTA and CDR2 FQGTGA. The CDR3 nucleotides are TGTGCCAGCAGTAGCGGTAGCACAGATACGCAGTATTTT. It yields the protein CASSSGSTDTQYF.

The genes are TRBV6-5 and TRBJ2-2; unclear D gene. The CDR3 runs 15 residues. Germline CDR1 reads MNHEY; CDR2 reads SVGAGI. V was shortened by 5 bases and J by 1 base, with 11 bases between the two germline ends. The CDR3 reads CASSVTAGNTGELFF. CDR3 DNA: TGTGCCAGCAGTGTTACGGCAGGGAACACCGGGGAGCTGTTTTTT.

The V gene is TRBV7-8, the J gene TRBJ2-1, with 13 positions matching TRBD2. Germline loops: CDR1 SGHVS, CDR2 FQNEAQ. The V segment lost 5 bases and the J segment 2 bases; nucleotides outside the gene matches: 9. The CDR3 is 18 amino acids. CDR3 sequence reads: CASSHGLAGDSAYNEQFF. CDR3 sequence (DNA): TGTGCCAGCAGCCACGGACTAGCGGGAGACTCTGCCTACAATGAGCAGTTCTTC.

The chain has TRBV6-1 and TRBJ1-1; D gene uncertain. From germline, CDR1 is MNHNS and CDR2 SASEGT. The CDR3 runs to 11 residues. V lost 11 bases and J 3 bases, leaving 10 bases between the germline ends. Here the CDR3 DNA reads TGTGCCGGACTTGGGGACACTGAAGCTTTCTTT. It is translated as CAGLGDTEAFF.

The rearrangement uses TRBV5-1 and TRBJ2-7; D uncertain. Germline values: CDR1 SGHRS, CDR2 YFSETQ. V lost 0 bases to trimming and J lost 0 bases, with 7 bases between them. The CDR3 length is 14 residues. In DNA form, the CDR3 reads TGCGCCAGCAGCTTGGCAGTGGCCTCCTACGAGCAGTACTTC. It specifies CASSLAVASYEQYF.

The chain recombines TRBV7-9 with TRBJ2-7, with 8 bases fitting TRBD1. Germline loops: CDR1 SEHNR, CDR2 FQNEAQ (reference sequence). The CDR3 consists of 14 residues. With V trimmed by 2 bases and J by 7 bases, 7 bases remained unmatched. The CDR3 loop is CASSLLTGAEEQYF. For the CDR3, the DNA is TGTGCCAGCAGCTTATTGACAGGGGCTGAGGAGCAGTACTTC.

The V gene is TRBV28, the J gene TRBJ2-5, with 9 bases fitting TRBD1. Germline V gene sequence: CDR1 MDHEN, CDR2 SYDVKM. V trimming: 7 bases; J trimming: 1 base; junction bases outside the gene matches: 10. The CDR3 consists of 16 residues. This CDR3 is CASNPVKGQGQETQYF. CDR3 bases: TGTGCCAGCAACCCTGTGAAGGGACAGGGCCAAGAGACCCAGTACTTC.

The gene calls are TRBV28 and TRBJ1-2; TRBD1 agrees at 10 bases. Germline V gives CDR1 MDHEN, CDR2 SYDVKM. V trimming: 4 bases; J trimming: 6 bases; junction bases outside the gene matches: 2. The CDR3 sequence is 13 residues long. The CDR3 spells CASSSGQGNGYTF. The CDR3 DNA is TGTGCCAGCAGTTCGGGACAGGGGAATGGCTACACCTTC.

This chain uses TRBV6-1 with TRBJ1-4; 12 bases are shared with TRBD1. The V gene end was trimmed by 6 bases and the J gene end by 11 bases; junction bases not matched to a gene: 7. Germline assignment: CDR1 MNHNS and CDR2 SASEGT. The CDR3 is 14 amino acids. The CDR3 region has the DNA TGTGCCAGCAGGGACCGGGACAGGGGGCTGAAACTGTTTTTT. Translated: CASRDRDRGLKLFF.

Written as DNA, the CDR3 is TGTGCCAGCAGTGCTGCCGGGACAGGGGCGTCACCCCTCCACTTT. Translating gives CASSAAGTGASPLHF. The chain has TRBV9 and TRBJ1-6; 10 positions agree with TRBD1. Per the germline V gene, CDR1 is SGDLS and CDR2 is YYNGEE. The CDR3 contains 15 residues. J was trimmed by 10 bases and V by 5 bases; bases with no gene match: 9.

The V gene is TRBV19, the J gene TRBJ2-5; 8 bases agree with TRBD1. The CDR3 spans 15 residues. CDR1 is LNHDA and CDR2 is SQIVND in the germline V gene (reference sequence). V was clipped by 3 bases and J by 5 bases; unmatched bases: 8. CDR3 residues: CASSMTGDMGETQYF. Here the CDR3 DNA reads TGTGCCAGTAGTATGACAGGGGATATGGGGGAGACCCAGTACTTC.

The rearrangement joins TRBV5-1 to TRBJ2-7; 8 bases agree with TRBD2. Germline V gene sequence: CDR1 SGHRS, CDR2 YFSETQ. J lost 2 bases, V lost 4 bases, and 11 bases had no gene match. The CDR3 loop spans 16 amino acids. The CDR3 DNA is TGCGCCAGCAGCCGGGGGGGAGCGGGTGGCGCCTACGAGCAGTACTTC. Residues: CASSRGGAGGAYEQYF.

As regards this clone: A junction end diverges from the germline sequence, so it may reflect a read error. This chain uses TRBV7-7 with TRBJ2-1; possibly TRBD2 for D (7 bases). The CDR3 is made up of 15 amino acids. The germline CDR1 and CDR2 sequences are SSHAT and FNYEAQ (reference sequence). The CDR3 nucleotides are TGTGCTAGCAGCTTTGGGGACTACAGGGCCAATGAGCAGTTCTTC. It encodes CASSFGDYRANEQFF.

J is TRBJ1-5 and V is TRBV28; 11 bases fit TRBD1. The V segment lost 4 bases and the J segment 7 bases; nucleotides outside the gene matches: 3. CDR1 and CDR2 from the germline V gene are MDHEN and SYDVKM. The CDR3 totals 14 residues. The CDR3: CASSSGQGGQPQHF. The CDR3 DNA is TGTGCCAGCAGTTCGGGACAGGGGGGCCAGCCCCAGCATTTT.

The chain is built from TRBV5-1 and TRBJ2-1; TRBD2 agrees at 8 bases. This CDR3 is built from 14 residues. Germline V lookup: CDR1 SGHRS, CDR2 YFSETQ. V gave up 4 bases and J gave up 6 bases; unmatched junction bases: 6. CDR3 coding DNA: TGCGCCAGCAGCACGGGAGGGCCATTCAATGAGCAGTTCTTC. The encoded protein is CASSTGGPFNEQFF.

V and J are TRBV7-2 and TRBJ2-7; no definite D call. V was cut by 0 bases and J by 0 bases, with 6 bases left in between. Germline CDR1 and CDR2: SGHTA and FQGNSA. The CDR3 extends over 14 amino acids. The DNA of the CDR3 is TGTGCCAGCAGCTTAGCGACATCCTCCTACGAGCAGTACTTC. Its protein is CASSLATSSYEQYF.

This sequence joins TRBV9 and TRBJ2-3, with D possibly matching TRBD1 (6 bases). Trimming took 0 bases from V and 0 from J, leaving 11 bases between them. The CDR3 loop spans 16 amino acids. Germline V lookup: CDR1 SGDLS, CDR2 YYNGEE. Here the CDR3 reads CASSVATGYSTDTQYF. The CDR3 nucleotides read TGTGCCAGCAGCGTAGCGACAGGATATAGCACAGATACGCAGTATTTT.

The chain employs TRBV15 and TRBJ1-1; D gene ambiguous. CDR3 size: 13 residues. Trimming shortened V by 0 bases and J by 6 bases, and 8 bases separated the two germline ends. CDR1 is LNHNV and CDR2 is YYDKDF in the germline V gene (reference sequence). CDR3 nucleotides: TGTGCCACCAGCAGAGATGAGGGATCTGAAGCTTTCTTT. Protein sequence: CATSRDEGSEAFF.

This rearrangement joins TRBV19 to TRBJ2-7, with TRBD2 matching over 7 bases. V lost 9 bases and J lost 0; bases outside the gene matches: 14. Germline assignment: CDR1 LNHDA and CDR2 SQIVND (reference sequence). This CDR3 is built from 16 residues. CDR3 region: CAREPGEGGYSYEQYF. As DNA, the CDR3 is TGTGCCAGGGAACCTGGGGAGGGCGGGTACTCCTACGAGCAGTACTTC.

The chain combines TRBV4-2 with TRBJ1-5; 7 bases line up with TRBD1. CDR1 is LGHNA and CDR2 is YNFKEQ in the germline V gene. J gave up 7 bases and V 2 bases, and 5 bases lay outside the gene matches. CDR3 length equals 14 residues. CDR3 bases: TGTGCCAGCAGCCAATTCGTACAGGGGCAGCCCCAGCATTTT. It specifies CASSQFVQGQPQHF.

CDR3 sequence reads: CASRAGLAGANEQFF. CDR3 in DNA: TGTGCCAGCAGGGCGGGACTAGCGGGAGCCAATGAGCAGTTCTTC. V is TRBV2 and J is TRBJ2-1; 14 bases line up with TRBD2. Trimming took 6 bases from V and 6 from J; bases not matched to a gene: 4. Germline V gives CDR1 SNHLY, CDR2 FYNNEI. This CDR3 comprises 15 residues. The whole variable domain, filled in from reference TRBV2 and TRBJ2-1, reads EPEVTQTPSHQVTQMGQEVILRCVPISNHLYFYWYRQILGQKVEFLVSFYNNEISEKSEIFDDQFSVERPDGSNFTLKIRSTKLEDSAMYFCASRAGLAGANEQFFGPGTRLTVL.

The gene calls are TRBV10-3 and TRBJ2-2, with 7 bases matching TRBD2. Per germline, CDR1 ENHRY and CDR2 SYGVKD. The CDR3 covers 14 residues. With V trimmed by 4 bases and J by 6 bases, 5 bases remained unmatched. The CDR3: CAISGGGRAGELFF. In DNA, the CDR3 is TGTGCCATCAGTGGGGGAGGGCGCGCCGGGGAGCTGTTTTTT.

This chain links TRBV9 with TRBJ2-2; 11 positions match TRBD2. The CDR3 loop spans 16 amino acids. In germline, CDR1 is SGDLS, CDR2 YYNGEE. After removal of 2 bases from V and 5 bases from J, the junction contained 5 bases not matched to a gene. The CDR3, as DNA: TGTGCCAGCAGCGTTGACCTAGCGGGAGGTACCGGGGAGCTGTTTTTT. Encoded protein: CASSVDLAGGTGELFF.

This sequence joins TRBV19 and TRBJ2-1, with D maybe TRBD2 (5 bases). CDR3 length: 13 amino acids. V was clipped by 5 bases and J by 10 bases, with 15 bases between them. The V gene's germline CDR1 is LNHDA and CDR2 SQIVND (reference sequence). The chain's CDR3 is CASSVPPRVEQFF. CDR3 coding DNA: TGTGCCAGTAGTGTCCCACCGCGGGTGGAGCAGTTCTTC.

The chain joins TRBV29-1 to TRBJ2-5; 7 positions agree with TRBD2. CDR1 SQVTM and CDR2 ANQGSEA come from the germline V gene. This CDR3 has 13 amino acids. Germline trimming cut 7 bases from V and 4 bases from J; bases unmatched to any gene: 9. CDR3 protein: CSGRSGGGETQYF. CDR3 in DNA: TGCAGCGGGAGATCTGGGGGGGGAGAGACCCAGTACTTC.

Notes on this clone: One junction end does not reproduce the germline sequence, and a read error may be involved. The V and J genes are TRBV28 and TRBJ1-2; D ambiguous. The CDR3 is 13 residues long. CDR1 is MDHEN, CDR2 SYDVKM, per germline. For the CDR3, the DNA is TGTGCCAGCAGTTTCAGAGGGTACTACGGCTACACCTTC. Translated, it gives CASSFRGYYGYTF.

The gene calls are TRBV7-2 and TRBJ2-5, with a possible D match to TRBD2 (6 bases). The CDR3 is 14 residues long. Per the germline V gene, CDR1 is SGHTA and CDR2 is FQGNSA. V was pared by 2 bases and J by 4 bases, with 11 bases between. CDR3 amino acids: CASSLMGGGETQYF. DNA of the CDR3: TGTGCCAGCAGCTTAATGGGAGGCGGAGAGACCCAGTACTTC.